This note documents a single TCR beta chain sequence. The record originates from a study of early stage breast cancer tumors. Study-wide context: About 80% of the 16 invasive tumors were ER+, PR+ and HER2-.

Produced via immunoSEQ multiplex PCR; TCRdb's table is partial and in-frame only. This sample has just under 30,000 clones, with almost 85% found just once. CDR3 length: 13 residues. Germline V CDR1 and CDR2: SNHLY, FYNNEI. Material: blood. The sequence was obtained from a person aged 45 to 59 with breast cancer. The V gene is TRBV2, the J gene TRBJ1-3; D uncertain. CDR3 in amino acids: CVIGRSSGNTIYF. CDR3 DNA: TGTGTAATCGGTAGGAGCTCTGGAAACACCATATATTTT.